This T cell receptor beta chain was sequenced for a study of early T cells in non-severe SARS-CoV-2 infection. Study as a whole: Unsorted whole-blood RNA was sequenced in bulk, leaving chains unpaired. Study observations and caveats: VDJdb-based annotation leaned toward anti-spike CD8 responses and missed private and CD4 specificities.

One entry per CDR3 protein results from TCRdb running MiXCR on the 5' RACE reads. The table has 90,000 to 120,000 distinct CDR3 sequences, roughly 11% seen once. The germline gives CDR1 SGHAT, CDR2 FQNNGV. Trimming took 3 bases from V and 0 from J; bases not matched to a gene: 5. The CDR3 loop spans 17 amino acids. A word on this clonotype: Its matching antigen is unknown.

This TCR came from an adult who was a healthcare worker with PCR-confirmed SARS-CoV-2 infection or an uninfected control (not recorded which). Source material: whole blood. The chain recombines TRBV11-2 with TRBJ2-5; TRBD2 aligns across 12 bases. CDR3 sequence: CASSLEGTSGYQETQYF. In DNA form, the CDR3 reads TGTGCCAGCAGCTTGGAGGGGACTAGCGGGTACCAAGAGACCCAGTACTTC.